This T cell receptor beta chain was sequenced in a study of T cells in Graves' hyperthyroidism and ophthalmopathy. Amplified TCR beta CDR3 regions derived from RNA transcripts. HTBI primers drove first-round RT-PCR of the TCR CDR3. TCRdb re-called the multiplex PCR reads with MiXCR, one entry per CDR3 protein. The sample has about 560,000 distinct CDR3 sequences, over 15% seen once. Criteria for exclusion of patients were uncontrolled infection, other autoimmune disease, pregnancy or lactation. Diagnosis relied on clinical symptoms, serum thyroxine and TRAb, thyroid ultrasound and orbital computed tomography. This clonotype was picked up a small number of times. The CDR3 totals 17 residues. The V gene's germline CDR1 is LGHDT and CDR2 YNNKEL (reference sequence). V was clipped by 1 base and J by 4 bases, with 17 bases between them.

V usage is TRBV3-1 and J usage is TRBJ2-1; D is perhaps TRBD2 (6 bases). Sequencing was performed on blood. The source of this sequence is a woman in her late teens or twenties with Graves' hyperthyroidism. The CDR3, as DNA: TGTGCCAGCAGCCAAGCCGGCCCAGGGACTGGGTACAATGAGCAGTTCTTC. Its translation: CASSQAGPGTGYNEQFF.